This T cell receptor (beta chain) originates from a study of cytomegalovirus exposure and HLA in healthy donors. Whole-study findings and limits: Exclusion as indistinguishable affected some V segments, including TRBV6-2 and TRBV6-3.

PCR primers comprised 60 Vbeta and 13 Jbeta primers. TCRdb's copy holds only in-frame clones and misses some; the assay was immunoSEQ multiplex PCR. Of around 150,000 clones in the sample, 65% to 70% are singletons; the top ten hold less than 5%. In the case of this clone: Its antigen is not identified.

The CDR3 spans 15 residues. Trimming took 4 bases from V and 5 from J; bases not matched to a gene: 9. Germline V gene sequence: CDR1 MGHRA, CDR2 YSYEKL. This receptor was obtained from a woman aged 18-29 years in good health and CMV-seropositive. Sequencing was done on a sample of PBMCs. This sequence joins TRBV4-1 and TRBJ2-7; TRBD1 aligns across 9 bases. This CDR3 is CASSLTGTGINEQYF. In nucleotides, the CDR3 is TGCGCCAGCAGCCTTACCGGGACAGGGATCAACGAGCAGTACTTC.